This TCR beta chain was obtained from a study of shared clonotypes between healthy human individuals. Study-wide points: Sorted-subset sequencing was shown by rarefaction to be incomplete despite large depth.

Germline V gene data show CDR1 as GTSNPN and CDR2 as SVGIG (reference sequence). V was clipped by 3 bases and J by 7 bases; unmatched bases: 15. This CDR3 region has 17 residues. Execution of the assay was at deep level. A roughly 200 ng quantity of DNA, tens of thousands of T cell genomes, went into the sorted-subset replicate PCRs. Only in-frame clones appear in the TCRdb table, and some are missing; sequencing was by immunoSEQ multiplex PCR. This table has over 2 million clones, roughly 94% appearing once. As concerns this clone: Its antigen remains unidentified.

V gene TRBV30 combines with J gene TRBJ1-4, with TRBD1 matching 9 bases. The TCR sequence derives from a man younger than 30 in good health. What was sequenced was naive CD4+ T cells sorted from blood. Subset defined: CD45RA+ positively selected. For the CDR3, the DNA is TGTGCCTGGAGCACCGGGACAGGGAAATCTCGGGGTGAAAAACTGTTTTTT. It specifies CAWSTGTGKSRGEKLFF.